These T cell receptor beta chains were read from a single sample in a study of blood T cell repertoires in COVID-19. The repertoire was sequenced with immunoSEQ multiplex PCR; TCRdb's copy has only in-frame clones and lacks some. The data hold under 95,000 clones, with around 86% observed a single time. The sample taken for sequencing was peripheral blood. Receptors were obtained from a woman between 70 and 85 years old with acute or convalescent COVID-19. The conserved cysteine and the conserved F or W are not part of the CDR3 here. Fields, in order: clone size, D gene, V gene, CDR3 protein. D genes are given only for firm matches. Size is omitted from some rows. Given values are once, few, many or a class for expanded clones.

-	TRBD1	TRBV18	ASSPQGEYGAF
-	TRBD1	TRBV6-5	ASSFGDSDTIY
-	TRBD1	TRBV5-1	ASSLAPTGFDYGYT
-	TRBD1	TRBV18	ASSQDRFGQPQH
-	-	TRBV7-3	ASSLDSNEKLF
-	TRBD1	TRBV6-4	ASSVQGGAGEAF
-	-	TRBV28	ASSFGAGASGNTIY
few	-	TRBV4-1	ASSQPVQTYEQY
-	TRBD1	TRBV24-1	ATSGNTGVGNTGELF
-	-	TRBV3-1/TRBV3-2	ASSRRETQY
-	-	TRBV11-2	ASSLDLGVGYT
-	-	TRBV19	ASSIGGRNTEAF
-	TRBD1	TRBV5-1	ASSLGTVTEQF
few	-	TRBV19	ASSIPTWGNNEQF
-	-	TRBV6-5	ASSSISQTGEAF
-	-	TRBV5-1	ASSFQANTEAF
-	-	TRBV19	ASSGFGGDTEAF
-	TRBD1	TRBV6-9	ASSDPTPGTGEPNQPQH
-	-	TRBV28	ASRKGGYYGYT
-	TRBD1	TRBV7-9	ASSSVGQGV
-	-	TRBV6-6	ASSSTGNYGYT
-	-	TRBV11-3	ASSLERGSYGYT
-	TRBD2	TRBV7-3	ASSLKTSGGSTFLTDTQY
-	-	TRBV11-2	ASSLVSGGPFSPLH
-	TRBD1	TRBV7-2	ASTLTGANYGYT
-	TRBD1	TRBV27	ASSLTRDSYEQY
-	-	TRBV18	ASSPGRDRVQETQY
few	TRBD1	TRBV2	ASRHPRQGYGYT
few	-	TRBV7-8	ASSFRVPGGYT
-	-	TRBV5-1	ASSFEGEETQY
-	-	TRBV5-1	ASSMGWTGGTDTQY
-	-	TRBV29-1	STTSFGGSEAF
-	-	TRBV4-1	ASSLGTSHTEAF
-	TRBD1	TRBV4-1	ASSQAGTGGLVGGYT
once	-	TRBV7-6	ASSLYLSSNEKLF
-	TRBD1	TRBV7-2	ASSLLQGGTGGYT
-	TRBD1	TRBV5-1	ASSLGGTGVNNEQF
-	TRBD1	TRBV7-2	ASSQGQALRAF